This is a list of T cell receptor beta chains from one sample in a study of blood T cell repertoires in COVID-19. Repertoires were generated with immunoSEQ multiplex PCR, while TCRdb's copy carries only in-frame clones and drops some. The sample records some 250,000 clones, 80% to 90% being singletons. Sequences were obtained from PBMCs or T cells enriched from blood (not recorded which). Receptors originate from a woman aged 45-59 years who had recovered from COVID-19. Both conserved end residues are trimmed from each CDR3. The D gene is left open where the match is weak. Rows give clone size only sometimes, using once, few, many, or a class for an expanded clone.

v_gene	abundance	j_gene	d_gene	CDR3aa
TRBV2	-	TRBJ2-1	TRBD1	ASAGQGPYNEQF
TRBV28	-	TRBJ2-1	-	ASSRGLSVTPFYNEQF
TRBV5-4	-	TRBJ1-4	-	ASSLTGITNEKLF
TRBV5-1	-	TRBJ2-5	TRBD2	ASVRTSGETQY
TRBV14	once	TRBJ2-5	-	ASSQVRETQY
TRBV7-3	-	TRBJ2-2	TRBD1	ASSLTGTAVTGELF
TRBV9	-	TRBJ2-7	-	ASSPRRDSYEQY
TRBV7-8	-	TRBJ1-3	-	ASSPSTRAGNTIY
TRBV7-2	-	TRBJ2-5	TRBD2	ASSLAAPETQY
TRBV5-4	-	TRBJ1-4	TRBD1	ASSDGDRANEKLF
TRBV10-3	-	TRBJ1-1	TRBD1	AISEPGGTEAF
TRBV2	-	TRBJ2-2	TRBD2	ASSELRLAGGGELF
TRBV5-1	-	TRBJ2-3	TRBD2	ASSLLADTDTQY
TRBV29-1	once	TRBJ2-7	TRBD1	SVAPGGTGGFNEQY
TRBV5-1	-	TRBJ2-5	TRBD1	ASSSGGSGETQY
TRBV18	-	TRBJ2-7	-	ASSPQGAGNNYEQY
TRBV6-4	once	TRBJ2-3	-	ASSLQRERTDTQY
TRBV6-2/TRBV6-3	few	TRBJ2-5	-	ASSYSIVRGGPRTRETQY
TRBV5-1	-	TRBJ2-1	TRBD2	ASSYLAGVSYNEQF
TRBV5-1	-	TRBJ1-2	-	ASSLEAVGLLGGYT
TRBV7-3	-	TRBJ2-7	-	ASSWASGAASYEQY
TRBV4-2	-	TRBJ2-3	-	ASSQDRRGSGYTDTQY
TRBV10-3	-	TRBJ1-6	TRBD1	AISESVPGQGYSPLH
TRBV18	-	TRBJ1-5	-	ASSPGGNQPQH
TRBV19	-	TRBJ2-7	-	ASREAPGETYEQY
TRBV27	-	TRBJ2-2	TRBD1	ASSLGQGPGELF
TRBV5-1	-	TRBJ1-2	TRBD1	ASSLGQGVNYGYT
TRBV12-2	-	TRBJ2-1	-	ASRLMTRCPIYNEQF
TRBV7-2	-	TRBJ1-5	TRBD1	ASSFSGTGGQPQH